This T cell receptor (beta chain) was recorded in a study of technical replicates of blood from a handful of donors. V was trimmed by 5 bases and J by 2 bases, leaving 10 bases between them. This CDR3 has 14 residues. CDR1 and CDR2 from the germline V gene are MNHEY and SVGAGI. The sample holds one count of this clone. Clones were read by immunoSEQ multiplex PCR, and TCRdb kept only the in-frame ones, dropping some. The profile covers 60,000 to 90,000 clones, with 95% appearing a single time and 0.2% to 0.3% taken by the ten largest. This clonotype originated in a human donor in good health. The chain has TRBV6-5 and TRBJ1-5; D is unclear. Sequenced input: T cells isolated from PBMCs. CDR3 protein: CASSRERGNQPQHF. The DNA for the CDR3 is TGTGCCAGCAGTCGGGAGAGGGGCAATCAGCCCCAGCATTTT.